This T cell receptor (beta chain) was observed in a study of CD8 T cells in ankylosing spondylitis. This clonotype was observed a handful of times. The antigen is unknown. Libraries for TCR beta were made by quantitative 5'-RACE with molecular barcodes. TCRdb re-derived calls from the 5' RACE reads in MiXCR, one entry per CDR3 protein. The sample lists approximately 350,000 distinct CDR3 sequences, roughly 15% occurring once. Study results and caveats: Disease-linked clones bore a CD8+ phenotype and were relatively rare in peripheral blood.

CDR1 is SGDLS and CDR2 is YYNGEE in the germline V gene. V shed 0 bases and J shed 0 bases, with 5 bases lying between them. The CDR3 is 14 amino acids. The chain joins TRBV9 to TRBJ2-3; D remains ambiguous. Sequencing was carried out using blood, either unsorted or a sorted T cell fraction (not recorded which). The receptor was derived from a male donor with ankylosing spondylitis or in good health (not recorded which). The CDR3 nucleotides read TGTGCCAGCAGCGTAGAGGCTAGCACAGATACGCAGTATTTT. Translation: CASSVEASTDTQYF.